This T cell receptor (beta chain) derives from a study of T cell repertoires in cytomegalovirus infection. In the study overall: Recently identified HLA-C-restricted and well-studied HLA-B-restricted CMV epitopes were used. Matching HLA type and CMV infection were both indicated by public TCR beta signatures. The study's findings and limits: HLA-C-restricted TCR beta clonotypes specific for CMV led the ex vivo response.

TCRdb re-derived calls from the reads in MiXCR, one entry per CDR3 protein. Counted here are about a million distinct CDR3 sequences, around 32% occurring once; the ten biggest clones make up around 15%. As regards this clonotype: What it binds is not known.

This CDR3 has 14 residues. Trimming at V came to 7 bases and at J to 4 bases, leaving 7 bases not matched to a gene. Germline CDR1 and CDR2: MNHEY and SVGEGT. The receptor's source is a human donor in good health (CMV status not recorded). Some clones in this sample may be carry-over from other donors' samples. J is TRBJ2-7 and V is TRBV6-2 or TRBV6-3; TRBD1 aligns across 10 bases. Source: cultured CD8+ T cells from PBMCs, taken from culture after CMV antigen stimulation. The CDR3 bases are TGTGCCAGCACCCTGACAGGGGGCGGATACGAGCAGTACTTC. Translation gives CASTLTGGGYEQYF.